The clone carrying this T cell receptor beta chain came up many times. Its antigen is unknown. In the authors' methods: For papillary thyroid cancer, a distant-metastasis classifier was constructed from CDR3 differences observed across clinicopathological groups. TCRdb ran MiXCR on the PCR reads. What appears here as the V and J calls and clone size reflects TCRdb's work, not the paper's. The data contain 15,000 to 20,000 clones, 30% to 35% of them singletons. These data are taken from a study of metastatic and nonmetastatic thyroid tumors. The wider study: Thyroid patients, malignant and benign, had repertoires compared across blood and tumor or nodule tissue. Regarding the study as a whole: As reported, TCR beta diversity in blood and tumor was significantly higher in malignant thyroid tumors than in benign nodules.

Trimming cost V 3 bases and J 5 bases; bases outside gene matches: 10. The CDR3 loop spans 16 amino acids. CDR1 is GTSNPN and CDR2 is SVGIG in the germline V gene (reference sequence). The entire patient cohort was treatment-naive prior to thyroid surgery. V gene TRBV30 combines with J gene TRBJ2-5; 12 bases fit TRBD1. This receptor was obtained from a female donor with papillary thyroid cancer or a benign thyroid nodule (not recorded which). Some clones in this sample may be carry-over from other donors' samples. Sequencing used tumor tissue. CDR3 coding DNA: TGTGCCTGGAGCGGGGCCGGGACAGGGGGCTGGGAGACCCAGTACTTC. Its protein product is CAWSGAGTGGWETQYF.